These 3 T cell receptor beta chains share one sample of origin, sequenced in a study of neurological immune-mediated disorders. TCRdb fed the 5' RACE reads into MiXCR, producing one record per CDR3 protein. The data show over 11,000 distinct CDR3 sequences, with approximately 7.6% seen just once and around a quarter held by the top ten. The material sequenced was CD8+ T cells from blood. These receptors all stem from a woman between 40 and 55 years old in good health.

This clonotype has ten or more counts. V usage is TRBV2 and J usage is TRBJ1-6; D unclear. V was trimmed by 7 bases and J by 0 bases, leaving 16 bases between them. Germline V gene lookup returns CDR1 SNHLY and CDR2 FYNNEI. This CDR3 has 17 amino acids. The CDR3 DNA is TGTGCCAGCATCCTACAGATGGAGAGCTCCTATAATTCACCCCTCCACTTT. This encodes CASILQMESSYNSPLHF.

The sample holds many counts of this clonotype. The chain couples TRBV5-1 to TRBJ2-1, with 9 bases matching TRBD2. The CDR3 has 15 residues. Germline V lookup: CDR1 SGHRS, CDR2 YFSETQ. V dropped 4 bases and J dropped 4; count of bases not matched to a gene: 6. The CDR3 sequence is CASSAIAGAYNEQFF. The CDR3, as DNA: TGCGCCAGCAGCGCCATAGCGGGAGCGTACAATGAGCAGTTCTTC.

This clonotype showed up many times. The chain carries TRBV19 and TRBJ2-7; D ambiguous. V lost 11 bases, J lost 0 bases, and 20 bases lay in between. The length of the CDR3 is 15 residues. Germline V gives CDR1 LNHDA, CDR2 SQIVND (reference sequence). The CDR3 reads CAGYKAEWYSYEQYF. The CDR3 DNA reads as TGTGCCGGGTACAAGGCGGAGTGGTACTCCTACGAGCAGTACTTC.